Below, 7 T cell receptor beta chains from the same sample are listed, as sequenced in a study of chemoradiotherapy in HPV16-positive cancers. Libraries were prepared by immunoSEQ multiplex PCR; TCRdb keeps only in-frame clonotypes and omits some of them. The sample lists approximately 4,000 clones, 60% to 80% occurring once. Sampling was done from a patient who underwent chemoradiotherapy. The receptor source for this set is a human donor with HPV-associated anogenital cancer.

J is TRBJ2-1 and V is TRBV29-1; D is possibly TRBD2 (6 bases). This CDR3 comprises 12 residues. Trimming shortened V by 4 bases and J by 5 bases, and 9 bases separated the two germline ends. Per the germline V gene, CDR1 is SQVTM and CDR2 is ANQGSEA. In nucleotides, the CDR3 is TGCAGCGTTGGACTAGGAGACAATGAGCAGTTCTTC. It specifies CSVGLGDNEQFF.

The rearrangement uses TRBV19 and TRBJ2-1; possible D gene TRBD2, 6 bases. V was shortened by 7 bases and J by 4 bases, with 20 bases between the two germline ends. This CDR3 spans 16 amino acids. Germline CDR1 reads LNHDA; CDR2 reads SQIVND (reference sequence). CDR3 sequence: CASTLEAGGGYNEQFF. The CDR3 region has the DNA TGTGCCAGTACCCTCGAAGCGGGTGGGGGATACAATGAGCAGTTCTTC.

V and J are TRBV28 and TRBJ2-3; no clear D. CDR1 and CDR2 from the germline V gene are MDHEN and SYDVKM. There are 11 residues in the CDR3. V was shortened by 3 bases and J by 10 bases, with 8 bases between the two germline ends. The CDR3 DNA reads TGTGCCAGCAGTTTGGTCGGCGCGCAGTATTTT. The encoded protein is CASSLVGAQYF.

The chain uses TRBV28 and TRBJ2-2, with a weak D call TRBD2 (5 bases). The CDR3 is 12 residues long. Trimming cost V 6 bases and J 5 bases, with 7 bases left between them. Germline loops: CDR1 MDHEN, CDR2 SYDVKM. CDR3 bases: TGTGCCAGCAGCGGGATAACCGGGGAGCTGTTTTTT. Its translation is CASSGITGELFF.

This chain connects TRBV7-6 to TRBJ1-2; TRBD1 matches 7 bases. Germline V gene lookup returns CDR1 SGHVS and CDR2 FNYEAQ. The CDR3 runs 16 residues. The V gene end was trimmed by 1 base and the J gene end by 6 bases; junction bases not matched to a gene: 11. The CDR3 region has the DNA TGTGCCAGCAGCTTAGGACAGGGAGCCGGGGGGAATGGCTACACCTTC. This codes for CASSLGQGAGGNGYTF.

CDR3 residues: CATSAGTDEKLFF. In nucleotides, the CDR3 is TGTGCCACCAGCGCCGGGACAGATGAAAAACTGTTTTTT. The chain links TRBV15 to TRBJ1-4; the match to TRBD1 covers 7 bases. Trimming took 5 bases from V and 6 from J; bases not matched to a gene: 3. The CDR3 loop spans 13 amino acids. Germline CDR1 is LNHNV and CDR2 is YYDKDF (reference sequence).

The J gene is TRBJ2-7, the V gene TRBV27; 8 positions match TRBD1. Germline V lookup: CDR1 MNHEY, CDR2 SMNVEV (reference sequence). V lost 4 bases to trimming and J lost 4 bases; unmatched junction nucleotides: 9. The CDR3 extends over 15 amino acids. CDR3 in DNA: TGTGCCAGCAGTTCGGACAGGGAGGCCCGATACGAGCAGTACTTC. Protein product: CASSSDREARYEQYF.